Included here is one T cell receptor beta chain sequence, with context. The antigen is not known. This specimen belongs to a study of Tregs in tolerant kidney transplant recipients. Study observations and caveats: Changing PCR primers prevented nucleotide comparison between some patients' samples. Donor-specific Treg expansion exceeded global Treg expansion in tolerant patients, suggesting antigen drive.

Related graft donors supplied nonmyeloablative bone marrow transplants, and mixed chimerism was transient. Unstimulated regulatory T cells (CD4+CD25+CD127-), CD4+CD25- non-regulatory cells, CD4 and CD8 cells were FACS-sorted from thawed PBMCs. In germline, CDR1 is MDHEN, CDR2 SYDVKM. The V and J ends lost 6 bases and 0 bases respectively, with 9 bases between them. CDR3 length: 13 amino acids. The protocol was immunoSEQ multiplex PCR, while the TCRdb copy is restricted to in-frame clones and leaves out a portion. The data show roughly 86,000 clones, roughly 93% seen once. The TCR comes from a human patient who received a combined kidney and bone marrow transplant. Some T cells may originate from the graft donor. The material sequenced was CD4+ T cells from blood (PBMCs), taken 12 months after the transplant. The chain carries TRBV28 and TRBJ2-7; D possibly corresponds to TRBD1 (6 bases). The CDR3 sequence: CASSQTGSYEQYF. The CDR3 DNA sequence: TGTGCCAGCAGCCAGACAGGCTCCTACGAGCAGTACTTC.